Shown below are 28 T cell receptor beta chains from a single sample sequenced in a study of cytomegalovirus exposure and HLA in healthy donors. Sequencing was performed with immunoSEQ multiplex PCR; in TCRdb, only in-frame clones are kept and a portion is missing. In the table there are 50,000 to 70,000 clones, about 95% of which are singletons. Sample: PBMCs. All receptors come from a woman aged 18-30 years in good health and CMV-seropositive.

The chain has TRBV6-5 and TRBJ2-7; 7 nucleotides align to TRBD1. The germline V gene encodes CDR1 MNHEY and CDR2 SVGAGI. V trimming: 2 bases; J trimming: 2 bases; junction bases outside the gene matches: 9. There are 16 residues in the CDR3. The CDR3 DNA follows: TGTGCCAGCAGTTACGGGTTGGGGGACAGTACCTACGAGCAGTACTTC. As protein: CASSYGLGDSTYEQYF.

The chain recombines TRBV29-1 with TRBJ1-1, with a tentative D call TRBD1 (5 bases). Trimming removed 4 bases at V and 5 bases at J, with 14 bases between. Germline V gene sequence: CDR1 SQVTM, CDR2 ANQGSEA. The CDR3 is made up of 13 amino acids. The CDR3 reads CSVGKDTETEAFF. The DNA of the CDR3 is TGCAGCGTTGGGAAGGACACGGAAACTGAAGCTTTCTTT. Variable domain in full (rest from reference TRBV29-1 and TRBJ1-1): SAVISQKPSRDICQRGTSLTIQCQVDSQVTMMFWYRQQPGQSLTLIATANQGSEATYESGFVIDKFPISRPNLTFSTLTVSNMSPEDSSIYLCSVGKDTETEAFFGQGTRLTVV.

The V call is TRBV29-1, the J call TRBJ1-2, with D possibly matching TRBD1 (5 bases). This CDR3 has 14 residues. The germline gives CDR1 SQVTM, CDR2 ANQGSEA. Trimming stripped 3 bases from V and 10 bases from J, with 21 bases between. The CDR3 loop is CSVDGGVLTDVYTF. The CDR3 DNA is TGCAGCGTTGACGGGGGGGTGCTGACGGATGTCTACACCTTC.

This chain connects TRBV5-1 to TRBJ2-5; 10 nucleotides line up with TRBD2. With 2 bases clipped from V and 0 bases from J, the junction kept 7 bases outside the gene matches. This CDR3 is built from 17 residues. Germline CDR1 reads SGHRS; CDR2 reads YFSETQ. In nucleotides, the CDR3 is TGCGCCAGCAGCTTATTTCCGAGCGGGGGGGACCAAGAGACCCAGTACTTC. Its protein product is CASSLFPSGGDQETQYF.

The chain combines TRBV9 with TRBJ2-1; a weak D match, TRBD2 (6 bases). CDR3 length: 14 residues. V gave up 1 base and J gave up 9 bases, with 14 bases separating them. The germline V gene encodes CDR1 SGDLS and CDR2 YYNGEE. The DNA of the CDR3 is TGTGCCAGCAGCGTATTTAGGGTTAGCGGTGAGCAGTTCTTC. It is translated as CASSVFRVSGEQFF.

CDR3 amino acids: CASRGAGGRQETQYF. CDR3 nucleotides: TGTGCCAGCAGGGGGGCCGGCGGACGCCAAGAGACCCAGTACTTC. The V and J genes are TRBV6-1 and TRBJ2-5; TRBD1 might be the D (6 bases). This CDR3 is built from 15 residues. Germline V CDR1 and CDR2: MNHNS, SASEGT. Between the trimmed V and J ends, which lost 6 bases and 1 base, there was a span of 15 bases.

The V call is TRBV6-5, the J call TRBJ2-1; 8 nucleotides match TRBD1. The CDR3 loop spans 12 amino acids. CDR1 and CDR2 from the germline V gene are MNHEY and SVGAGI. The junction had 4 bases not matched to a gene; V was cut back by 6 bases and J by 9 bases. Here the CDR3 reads CASRNDRGEQFF. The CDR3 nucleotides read TGTGCCAGCAGAAACGACAGGGGTGAGCAGTTCTTC.

CDR3 sequence (DNA): TGTGCCACCAGCAGACCTGGCAGGACACGCCAGGGGGAAAAACTGTTTTTT. This gives the protein CATSRPGRTRQGEKLFF. The chain recombines TRBV15 with TRBJ1-4; D may be TRBD1 (6 bases). Germline CDR1 is LNHNV and CDR2 is YYDKDF (reference sequence). CDR3 length: 17 residues. Between the trimmed V and J ends, which lost 2 bases and 8 bases, there was a span of 21 bases.

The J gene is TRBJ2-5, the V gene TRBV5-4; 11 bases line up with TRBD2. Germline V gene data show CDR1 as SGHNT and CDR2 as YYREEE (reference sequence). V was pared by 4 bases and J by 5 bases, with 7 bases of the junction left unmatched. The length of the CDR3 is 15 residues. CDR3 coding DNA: TGTGCCAGCAGCCAGCGACTAGCGGGGCGGGAGACCCAGTACTTC. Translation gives CASSQRLAGRETQYF.

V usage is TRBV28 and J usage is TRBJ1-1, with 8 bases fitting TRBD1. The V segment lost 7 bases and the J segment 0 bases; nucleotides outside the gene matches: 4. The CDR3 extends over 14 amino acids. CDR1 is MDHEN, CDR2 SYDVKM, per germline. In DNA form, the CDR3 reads TGTGCCAGCACCGGACAGGGAGTGAACACTGAAGCTTTCTTT. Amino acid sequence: CASTGQGVNTEAFF. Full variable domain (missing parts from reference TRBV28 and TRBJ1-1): DVKVTQSSRYLVKRTGEKVFLECVQDMDHENMFWYRQDPGLGLRLIYFSYDVKMKEKGDIPEGYSVSREKKERFSLILESASTNQTSMYLCASTGQGVNTEAFFGQGTRLTVV.

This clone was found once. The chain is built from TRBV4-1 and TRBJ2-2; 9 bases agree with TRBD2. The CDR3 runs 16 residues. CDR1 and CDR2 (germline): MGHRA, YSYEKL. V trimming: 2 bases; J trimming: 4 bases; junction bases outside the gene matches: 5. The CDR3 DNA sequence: TGCGCCAGCAGCCAATCGGGCGGGGGGGCCACCGGGGAGCTGTTTTTT. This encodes CASSQSGGGATGELFF.

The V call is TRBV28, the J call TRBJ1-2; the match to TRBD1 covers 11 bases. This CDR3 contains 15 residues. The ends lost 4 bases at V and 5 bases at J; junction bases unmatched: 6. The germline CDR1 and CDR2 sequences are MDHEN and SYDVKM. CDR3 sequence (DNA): TGTGCCAGCAGTTACAAGGGACAGGGGGTTTATGGCTACACCTTC. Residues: CASSYKGQGVYGYTF.

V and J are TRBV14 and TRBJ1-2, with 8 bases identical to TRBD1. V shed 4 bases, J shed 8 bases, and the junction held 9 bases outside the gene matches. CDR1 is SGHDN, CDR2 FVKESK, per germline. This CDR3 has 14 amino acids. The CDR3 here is CASSLLTTGGGYTF. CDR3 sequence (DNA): TGTGCCAGCAGCCTACTGACCACAGGGGGAGGCTACACCTTC.

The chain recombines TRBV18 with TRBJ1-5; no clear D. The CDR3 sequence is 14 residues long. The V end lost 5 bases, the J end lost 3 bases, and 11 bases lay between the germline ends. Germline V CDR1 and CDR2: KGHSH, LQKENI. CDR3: CASSTDPNNQPQHF. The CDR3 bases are TGTGCCAGCTCAACAGACCCGAACAATCAGCCCCAGCATTTT.

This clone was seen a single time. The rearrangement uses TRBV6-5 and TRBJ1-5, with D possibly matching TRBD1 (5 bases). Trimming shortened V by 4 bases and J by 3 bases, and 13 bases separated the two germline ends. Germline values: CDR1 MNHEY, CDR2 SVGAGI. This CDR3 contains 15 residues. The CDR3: CASSSGVEHNQPQHF. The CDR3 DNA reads TGTGCCAGCAGTTCGGGGGTTGAACACAATCAGCCCCAGCATTTT.

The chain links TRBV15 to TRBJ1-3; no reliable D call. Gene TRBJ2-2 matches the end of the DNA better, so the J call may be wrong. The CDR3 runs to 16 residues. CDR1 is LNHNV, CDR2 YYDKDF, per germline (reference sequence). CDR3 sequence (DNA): TGTGCCACCAGCAGAGATATTGGAACCTACACCGGGGAGCTGTTTTTT. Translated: CATSRDIGTYTGELFF.

The CDR3 protein is CASSLDLTSSASTDTQYF. The CDR3 region has the DNA TGTGCCAGCAGTTTAGACCTTACCTCTAGCGCTAGCACAGATACGCAGTATTTT. The chain carries TRBV28 and TRBJ2-3, with a possible D match to TRBD2 (6 bases). The CDR3 runs to 18 residues. Per the germline V gene, CDR1 is MDHEN and CDR2 is SYDVKM. Deletions cut 2 bases from V and 0 bases from J, with 18 bases between.

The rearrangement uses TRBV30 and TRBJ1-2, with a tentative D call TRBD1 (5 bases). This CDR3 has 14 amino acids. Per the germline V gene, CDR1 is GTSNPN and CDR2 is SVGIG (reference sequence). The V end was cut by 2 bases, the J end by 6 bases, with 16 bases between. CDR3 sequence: CAWSHMGREDGYTF. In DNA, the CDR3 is TGTGCCTGGAGTCACATGGGCAGGGAAGATGGCTACACCTTC.

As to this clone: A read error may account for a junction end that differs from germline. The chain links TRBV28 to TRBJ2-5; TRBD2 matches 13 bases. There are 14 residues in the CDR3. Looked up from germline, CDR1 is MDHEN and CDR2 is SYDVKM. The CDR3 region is CASSSGLAGSPSNF. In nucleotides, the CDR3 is TGTGCCAGCAGCTCGGGACTAGCGGGATCTCCCTCCAACTTC. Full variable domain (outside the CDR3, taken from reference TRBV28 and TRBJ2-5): DVKVTQSSRYLVKRTGEKVFLECVQDMDHENMFWYRQDPGLGLRLIYFSYDVKMKEKGDIPEGYSVSREKKERFSLILESASTNQTSMYLCASSSGLAGSPSNFGPGTRLLVL.

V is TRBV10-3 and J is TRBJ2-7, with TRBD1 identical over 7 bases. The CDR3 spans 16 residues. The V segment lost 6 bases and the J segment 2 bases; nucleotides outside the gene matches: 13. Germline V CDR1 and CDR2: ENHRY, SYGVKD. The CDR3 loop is CAISATGDTAPYEQYF. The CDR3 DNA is TGTGCCATCAGCGCTACAGGGGACACCGCACCCTACGAGCAGTACTTC.

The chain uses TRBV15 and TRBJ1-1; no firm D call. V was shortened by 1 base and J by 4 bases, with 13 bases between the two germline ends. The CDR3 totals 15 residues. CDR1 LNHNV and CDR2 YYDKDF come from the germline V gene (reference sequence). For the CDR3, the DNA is TGTGCCACCAGCAGAGGGATTCTGGGAGGCACTGAAGCTTTCTTT. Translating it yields CATSRGILGGTEAFF.

CDR3 DNA sequence: TGTGCCAGCAGCTCCCTAACTCGGGCTGGGAGCACCGGGGAGCTGTTTTTT. Encoded protein: CASSSLTRAGSTGELFF. The rearrangement uses TRBV28 and TRBJ2-2; D might be TRBD2 (5 bases). The ends were cut back, 6 bases at V and 4 bases at J, with 21 bases in the middle. CDR1 and CDR2 from the germline V gene are MDHEN and SYDVKM. CDR3 size: 17 residues.

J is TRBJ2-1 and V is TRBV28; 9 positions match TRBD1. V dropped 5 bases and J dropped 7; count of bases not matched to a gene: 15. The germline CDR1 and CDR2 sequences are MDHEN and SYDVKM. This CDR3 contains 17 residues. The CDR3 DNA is TGTGCCAGCAGTCCCCCTTTGGGACAGGGATCCCAAAATGAGCAGTTCTTC. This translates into CASSPPLGQGSQNEQFF.

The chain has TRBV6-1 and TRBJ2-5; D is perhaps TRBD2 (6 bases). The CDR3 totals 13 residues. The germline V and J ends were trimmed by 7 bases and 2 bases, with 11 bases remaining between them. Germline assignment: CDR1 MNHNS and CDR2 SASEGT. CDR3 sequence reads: CASTGDFQETQYF. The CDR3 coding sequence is TGTGCCAGCACTGGGGACTTTCAAGAGACCCAGTACTTC.

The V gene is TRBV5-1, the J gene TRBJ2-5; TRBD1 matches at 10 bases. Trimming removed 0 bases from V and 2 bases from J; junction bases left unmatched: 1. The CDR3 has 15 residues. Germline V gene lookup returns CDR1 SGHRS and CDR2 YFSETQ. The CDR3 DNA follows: TGCGCCAGCAGCTTGGGGACAGGGGGGCAAGAGACCCAGTACTTC. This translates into CASSLGTGGQETQYF.

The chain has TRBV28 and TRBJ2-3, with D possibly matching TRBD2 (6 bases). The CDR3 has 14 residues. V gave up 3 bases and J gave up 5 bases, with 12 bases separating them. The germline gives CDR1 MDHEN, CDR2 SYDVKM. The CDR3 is CASSFRLGLDTQYF. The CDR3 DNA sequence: TGTGCCAGCAGTTTCCGTTTGGGACTAGATACGCAGTATTTT.

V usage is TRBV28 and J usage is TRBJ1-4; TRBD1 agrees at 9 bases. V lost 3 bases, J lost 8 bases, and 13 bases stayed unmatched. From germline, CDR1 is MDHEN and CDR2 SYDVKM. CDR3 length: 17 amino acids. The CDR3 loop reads CASSFWDREGAGEKLFF. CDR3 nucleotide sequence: TGTGCCAGCAGTTTCTGGGACAGGGAAGGGGCCGGGGAAAAACTGTTTTTT.

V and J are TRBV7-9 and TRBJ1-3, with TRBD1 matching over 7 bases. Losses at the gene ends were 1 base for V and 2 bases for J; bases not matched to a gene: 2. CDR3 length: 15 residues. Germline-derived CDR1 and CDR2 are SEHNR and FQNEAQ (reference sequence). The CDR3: CASSLGTGPGNTIYF. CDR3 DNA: TGTGCCAGCAGCTTAGGGACAGGTCCTGGAAACACCATATATTTT.